The 18 T cell receptor beta chains in this list originate from one sample, sequenced in a study of blood T cell repertoires in COVID-19. Only in-frame clones appear in the TCRdb table, and some are missing; sequencing was by immunoSEQ multiplex PCR. The repertoire includes a few hundred thousand clones, roughly nine tenths of them detected once, and 3.5% to 4% sits in the top ten. Source material: peripheral blood. The source is a woman in her fifties or sixties with COVID-19, enrolled during active disease.

CDR3 sequence reads: CASSLTQGPRETQYF. The CDR3 DNA reads as TGTGCCAGCAGCTTAACACAGGGGCCTAGGGAGACCCAGTACTTC. This rearrangement joins TRBV7-3 to TRBJ2-5; 7 bases agree with TRBD1. The CDR3 is 15 amino acids. Germline V CDR1 and CDR2: SGHTA, FQGTGA. The V segment lost 0 bases and the J segment 5 bases; nucleotides outside the gene matches: 6.

This clone was seen just once. CDR3 coding DNA: TGCGCCAGCAGCTTCCTCGCACTAGCGGGGGGAAAGGAGACCCAGTACTTC. Its protein is CASSFLALAGGKETQYF. The J gene is TRBJ2-5, the V gene TRBV5-1; 12 positions agree with TRBD2. The CDR3 spans 17 residues. The germline gives CDR1 SGHRS, CDR2 YFSETQ. The V gene end was trimmed by 2 bases and the J gene end by 5 bases; junction bases not matched to a gene: 10.

This clone has a single count. The chain links TRBV7-8 to TRBJ2-3; 9 nucleotides align to TRBD2. V was clipped by 5 bases and J by 4 bases; unmatched bases: 16. This CDR3 comprises 18 residues. The germline V gene encodes CDR1 SGHVS and CDR2 FQNEAQ. CDR3 DNA sequence: TGTGCCAGCAGCCCGGGGGGCCTGGGACTAGCCCAATCAGATACGCAGTATTTT. Its translation: CASSPGGLGLAQSDTQYF.

The chain carries TRBV3-1 (or the pseudogene TRBV3-2) and TRBJ2-3; 8 nucleotides align to TRBD1. This CDR3 region has 17 residues. The V and J ends lost 3 bases and 4 bases, in that order; junction bases with no gene match: 12. Germline V CDR1 and CDR2: LGHDT, YNNKEL (reference sequence). Here the CDR3 DNA reads TGTGCCAGCAGCCACGGAAGAAGAGACAGGGGTGCAGATACGCAGTATTTT. This gives the protein CASSHGRRDRGADTQYF.

This chain links TRBV19 with TRBJ1-2, with D possibly matching TRBD1 (6 bases). Per germline, CDR1 LNHDA and CDR2 SQIVND (reference sequence). The V gene lost 8 bases and the J gene lost 8 bases, with 21 bases spanning the gap. The CDR3 has 14 amino acids. The CDR3 here is CASWTVERPGGYTF. The CDR3 nucleotides read TGTGCCAGTTGGACAGTCGAAAGACCGGGCGGCTACACCTTC.

The chain couples TRBV30 to TRBJ2-1, with D possibly matching TRBD2 (7 bases). Trimming took 1 base from V and 9 from J, leaving 13 bases between them. CDR3 length: 13 residues. Germline-derived CDR1 and CDR2 are GTSNPN and SVGIG (reference sequence). CDR3 DNA: TGTGCCTGGAGTGGTGGGGGGGGCGGTGAGCAGTTCTTC. It encodes CAWSGGGGGEQFF. The full variable domain, its missing parts supplied by reference TRBV30 and TRBJ2-1, is SQTIHQWPATLVQPVGSPLSLECTVEGTSNPNLYWYRQAAGRGLQLLFYSVGIGQISSEVPQNLSASRPQDRQFILSSKKLLLSDSGFYLCAWSGGGGGEQFFGPGTRLTVL.

The count of this clone is one. The V and J genes are TRBV7-2 and TRBJ2-7; 7 positions agree with TRBD2. Germline CDR1 is SGHTA and CDR2 is FQGNSA. The CDR3 consists of 14 residues. Trimming took 2 bases from V and 2 from J; bases not matched to a gene: 3. In DNA form, the CDR3 reads TGTGCCAGCAGCTTAATGGCGGGGGCCTACGAGCAGTACTTC. Its translation is CASSLMAGAYEQYF.

The V gene is TRBV6-5, the J gene TRBJ2-7, with D hard to call. The CDR3 runs 11 residues. Trimming took off 5 bases at V and 6 bases at J, with 8 bases between the two ends. Germline CDR1 and CDR2: MNHEY and SVGAGI. CDR3 amino acids: CASSTGGEQYF. Written as DNA, the CDR3 is TGTGCCAGCAGTACCGGTGGCGAGCAGTACTTC.

The chain joins TRBV2 to TRBJ1-5, with D tentatively TRBD1 (6 bases). V gave up 5 bases and J gave up 9 bases, with 11 bases separating them. CDR1 and CDR2 from the germline V gene are SNHLY and FYNNEI. This CDR3 is built from 12 residues. The CDR3 DNA is TGTGCCAGCAGTCAACAGGGTCGGCCCCAGCATTTT. It encodes CASSQQGRPQHF.

The chain couples TRBV30 to TRBJ1-6; the D gene is possibly TRBD1 (5 bases). V was shortened by 1 base and J by 5 bases, with 9 bases between the two germline ends. The CDR3 loop spans 14 amino acids. Germline V CDR1 and CDR2: GTSNPN, SVGIG (reference sequence). CDR3 bases: TGTGCCTGGAGTGGACAGACCCATAATTCACCCCTCCACTTT. As protein: CAWSGQTHNSPLHF.

The gene calls are TRBV4-1 and TRBJ2-7, with a weak D call TRBD2 (6 bases). CDR3 length: 14 residues. Germline values: CDR1 MGHRA, CDR2 YSYEKL. Trimming pared 1 base from V and 6 bases from J, leaving 13 bases between. The CDR3 nucleotides are TGCGCCAGCAGCCAAGCAGGCGGGGCCGGCGAGCAGTACTTC. Protein sequence: CASSQAGGAGEQYF.

The chain uses TRBV2 and TRBJ1-1; 8 bases fit TRBD1. Looked up from germline, CDR1 is SNHLY and CDR2 is FYNNEI. This CDR3 region has 14 residues. With V trimmed by 2 bases and J by 3 bases, 2 bases remained unmatched. The CDR3 region has the DNA TGTGCCAGCAGTGAAAGACAGGGGTACACTGAAGCTTTCTTT. It yields the protein CASSERQGYTEAFF. The full variable domain, completed using reference TRBV2 and TRBJ1-1, is EPEVTQTPSHQVTQMGQEVILRCVPISNHLYFYWYRQILGQKVEFLVSFYNNEISEKSEIFDDQFSVERPDGSNFTLKIRSTKLEDSAMYFCASSERQGYTEAFFGQGTRLTVV.

Of note for this clone: Other DNA variants within this sample encode the same CDR3. The rearrangement links TRBV19 to TRBJ1-5, with D maybe TRBD1 (5 bases). Between the trimmed V and J ends, which lost 6 bases and 4 bases, there was a span of 10 bases. The CDR3 is 13 amino acids. Germline V gene lookup returns CDR1 LNHDA and CDR2 SQIVND (reference sequence). The CDR3 region is CASSDTGNQPQHF. In nucleotides, the CDR3 is TGTGCCAGTAGCGATACAGGAAATCAGCCCCAGCATTTT.

V gene TRBV12-5 combines with J gene TRBJ2-2; TRBD2 is a possible D gene (5 bases). The CDR3 is made up of 12 amino acids. Germline values: CDR1 LGHNT, CDR2 FRNRAP. The V gene lost 4 bases and the J gene lost 5 bases, with 5 bases spanning the gap. In DNA form, the CDR3 reads TGTGCTAGTGGTTCGGGGACCGGGGAGCTGTTTTTT. Protein: CASGSGTGELFF.

This clone was seen a handful of times. V is TRBV4-1 and J is TRBJ1-3; TRBD1 matches at 7 bases. V shed 0 bases and J 2 bases; nucleotides not matched to a gene: 4. The germline CDR1 and CDR2 sequences are MGHRA and YSYEKL. The CDR3 runs 16 residues. The CDR3 bases are TGCGCCAGCAGCCAAGACCCCGACAGGGCTGGAAACACCATATATTTT. It codes for CASSQDPDRAGNTIYF.

The chain links TRBV10-3 to TRBJ2-5, with 8 nucleotides matching TRBD1. V gave up 6 bases and J gave up 0 bases; unmatched junction bases: 3. Germline V gene data show CDR1 as ENHRY and CDR2 as SYGVKD. The CDR3 is made up of 14 amino acids. The CDR3 nucleotides read TGTGCCATCAGGGGGGACAGGTACCAAGAGACCCAGTACTTC. Its protein product is CAIRGDRYQETQYF.

The chain uses TRBV9 and TRBJ1-1, with TRBD1 identical over 8 bases. CDR1 SGDLS and CDR2 YYNGEE come from the germline V gene. This CDR3 is built from 16 residues. The V gene end was trimmed by 4 bases and the J gene end by 2 bases; junction bases not matched to a gene: 10. The CDR3 spells CASSTISTGANTEAFF. CDR3 DNA sequence: TGTGCCAGCAGCACCATATCGACAGGGGCAAACACTGAAGCTTTCTTT.

The chain's CDR3 is CASSFEQGPYGYTF. The CDR3 region has the DNA TGTGCCAGCAGCTTCGAACAGGGGCCGTATGGCTACACCTTC. The chain joins TRBV11-2 to TRBJ1-2; 7 nucleotides agree with TRBD1. The V and J ends lost 3 bases and 5 bases, in that order; junction bases with no gene match: 6. CDR1 and CDR2 (germline): SGHAT, FQNNGV. The CDR3 is 14 amino acids.